Below are 19 T cell receptor beta chains sequenced from a single sample in a study of molecular identifiers for immune sequencing clone quantification. TCRdb itself ran the PCR reads through MiXCR, one entry per CDR3 protein. The table shows some 320,000 distinct CDR3 sequences, with roughly a fifth occurring only once. Sequencing input: naive CD8+ T cells from blood, with Jurkat cell RNA spiked in. Subset in this sample: FACS-sorted CD8+CD4-CCR7+CD45RA+ naive T cells. All receptors come from a human donor in good health. Some libraries in this study had Jurkat cell RNA spiked in.

Many counts were recorded for this clonotype. This rearrangement joins TRBV5-5 to TRBJ2-6, with D possibly TRBD1 on 6 matching bases. V shed 1 base and J shed 0 bases, with 11 bases lying between them. There are 17 residues in the CDR3. Germline lookup yields CDR1 SGHKS and CDR2 YYEKEE (reference sequence). The CDR3 coding sequence is TGTGCCAGCAGCTTGTTGTACAGGGACTCTGGGGCCAACGTCCTGACTTTC. It encodes CASSLLYRDSGANVLTF. Supplemented by reference TRBV5-5 and TRBJ2-6, the full variable domain reads DAGVTQSPTHLIKTRGQQVTLRCSPISGHKSVSWYQQVLGQGPQFIFQYYEKEERGRGNFPDRFSARQFPNYSSELNVNALLLGDSALYLCASSLLYRDSGANVLTFGAGSRLTVL.

This clonotype has ten or more counts. The CDR3 DNA reads as TGTGCCAGTATCATGGCCGGGGAAGATGAGCAGTTCTTC. This codes for CASIMAGEDEQFF. V gene TRBV19 combines with J gene TRBJ2-1; perhaps TRBD2 as D (5 bases). The germline V gene has CDR1 LNHDA and CDR2 SQIVND (reference sequence). Trimming left V 7 bases short and J 8 bases short, with 15 bases between. The CDR3 extends over 13 amino acids.

The V and J genes are TRBV20-1 and TRBJ1-5, with D possibly TRBD1 on 6 matching bases. Trimming left V 3 bases short and J 7 bases short, with 10 bases between. In germline, CDR1 is DFQATT, CDR2 SNEGSKA (reference sequence). The CDR3 is 12 amino acids. CDR3 protein: CSARAGAQPQHF. CDR3 DNA: TGCAGTGCTAGGGCAGGGGCCCAGCCCCAGCATTTT.

The chain is built from TRBV27 and TRBJ2-7, with a possible D match to TRBD1 (7 bases). V was trimmed by 3 bases and J by 2 bases, leaving 14 bases between them. The CDR3 is made up of 15 amino acids. Germline CDR1 is MNHEY and CDR2 is SMNVEV (reference sequence). The DNA for the CDR3 is TGTGCCAGCAGTTTCGGGCAGGGGGGTCCCTACGAGCAGTACTTC. This encodes CASSFGQGGPYEQYF.

This clonotype was counted many times. This sequence joins TRBV27 and TRBJ1-1; maybe TRBD1 (6 bases). The CDR3 extends over 14 amino acids. The germline CDR1 and CDR2 sequences are MNHEY and SMNVEV (reference sequence). Deletions cut 6 bases from V and 11 bases from J, with 22 bases between. CDR3 sequence reads: CASRLRGGAVSAFF. CDR3 in DNA: TGTGCCAGCAGACTCAGGGGAGGGGCCGTGAGCGCTTTCTTT.

This clonotype was seen many times. The J gene is TRBJ1-5, the V gene TRBV6-6; 7 bases are a match to TRBD1. The CDR3 extends over 16 amino acids. CDR1 is MNHNY, CDR2 SVGAGI, per germline (reference sequence). V lost 5 bases and J lost 3; bases outside the gene matches: 10. The CDR3 loop is CASSKITGTDNQPQHF. The DNA for the CDR3 is TGTGCCAGCAGTAAGATAACCGGGACAGACAATCAGCCCCAGCATTTT.

This clonotype appeared many times. This chain joins TRBV12-3 or TRBV12-4 and TRBJ2-3, with D perhaps TRBD2 (6 bases). Trimming removed 3 bases from V and 2 bases from J, with 9 bases in between. The CDR3 spans 14 residues. As DNA, the CDR3 is TGTGCCAGCAGTTTGGCGGGGCTCACAGATACGCAGTATTTT. Protein sequence: CASSLAGLTDTQYF.

This clonotype was counted a few times. The chain uses TRBV6-2 or TRBV6-3 and TRBJ2-4; D may be TRBD2 (5 bases). V lost 0 bases and J 0 bases, leaving 18 bases between the germline ends. The CDR3 has 19 residues. Per germline, CDR1 MNHEY and CDR2 SVGEGT. The CDR3 loop reads CASSYSRAALLLAKNIQYF. In DNA form, the CDR3 reads TGTGCCAGCAGTTACTCGAGGGCAGCTCTCCTTTTAGCCAAAAACATTCAGTACTTC.

This clonotype showed up many times. This rearrangement joins TRBV19 to TRBJ2-7; D gene uncertain. CDR3 length: 13 residues. With 5 bases removed from V and 7 bases from J, the gap between germline ends came to 15 bases. The germline V gene encodes CDR1 LNHDA and CDR2 SQIVND (reference sequence). CDR3: CASSPMAVGEQYF. In DNA form, the CDR3 reads TGTGCCAGTAGTCCAATGGCCGTGGGGGAGCAGTACTTC.

At least ten counts were recorded for this clonotype. DNA for the CDR3: TGTGCCAGCAGTTGGCGGAGCCGGGGTACTGAAGCTTTCTTT. Protein: CASSWRSRGTEAFF. This chain joins TRBV6-2 or TRBV6-3 and TRBJ1-1; no reliable D call. The CDR3 runs 14 residues. CDR1 and CDR2 (germline): MNHEY, SVGEGT. Trimming cost V 4 bases and J 5 bases, with 14 bases left between them.

Of note for this clonotype: Possible read error: a much larger clone is one base away. The chain is built from TRBV20-1 and TRBJ1-1; a weak D match, TRBD1 (5 bases). Per germline, CDR1 DFQATT and CDR2 SNEGSKA (reference sequence). V was clipped by 2 bases and J by 4 bases, with 20 bases between them. The CDR3 consists of 16 residues. The CDR3 sequence: CSARPVETERSTEAFF. In DNA form, the CDR3 reads TGCAGTGCTAGACCCGTAGAGACAGAACGAAGCACTGAAGCTTTCTTT.

Ten or more counts support this clonotype. CDR3 DNA sequence: TGCAGTGCTAGCGGATCGGACCCCTACGAGCAGTACTTC. This encodes CSASGSDPYEQYF. The chain has TRBV20-1 and TRBJ2-7; D uncertain. Germline V gene sequence: CDR1 DFQATT, CDR2 SNEGSKA (reference sequence). Trimming removed 3 bases at V and 2 bases at J, with 11 bases between. The CDR3 runs to 13 residues.

This clonotype was recorded at least ten times. The chain carries TRBV28 and TRBJ2-3; 8 nucleotides match TRBD2. CDR1 is MDHEN, CDR2 SYDVKM, per germline. V shed 3 bases and J 4 bases; nucleotides not matched to a gene: 12. CDR3 length: 17 amino acids. CDR3 loop: CASSFALSGGPADTQYF. The CDR3, as DNA: TGTGCCAGCAGTTTTGCATTGTCGGGAGGGCCCGCAGATACGCAGTATTTT.

The rearrangement joins TRBV12-5 to TRBJ1-2, with 9 bases that match TRBD1. Trimming cost V 6 bases and J 7 bases; bases outside gene matches: 6. Per germline, CDR1 LGHNT and CDR2 FRNRAP. This CDR3 is built from 13 residues. In DNA form, the CDR3 reads TGTGCTAGTGGAGGAGGGACAGGGCTTGGCTACACCTTC. As protein: CASGGGTGLGYTF. Complete variable domain (other parts from reference TRBV12-5 and TRBJ1-2): DARVTQTPRHKVTEMGQEVTMRCQPILGHNTVFWYRQTMMQGLELLAYFRNRAPLDDSGMPKDRFSAEMPDATLATLKIQPSEPRDSAVYFCASGGGTGLGYTFGSGTRLTVV.

The chain carries TRBV6-5 and TRBJ2-3; 8 bases map to TRBD2. This CDR3 has 15 amino acids. With V trimmed by 3 bases and J by 3 bases, 5 bases remained unmatched. CDR1 is MNHEY and CDR2 is SVGAGI in the germline V gene. The CDR3 sequence is CASSYTGGVTDTQYF. In nucleotides, the CDR3 is TGTGCCAGCAGTTATACGGGGGGGGTTACAGATACGCAGTATTTT.

The chain recombines TRBV4-1 with TRBJ2-3; D perhaps matches TRBD2 (5 bases). The germline V gene encodes CDR1 MGHRA and CDR2 YSYEKL. This CDR3 contains 16 residues. Trimming pared 1 base from V and 0 bases from J, leaving 11 bases between. CDR3 DNA sequence: TGCGCCAGCAGCCAAGCGGGGTACCCTAGCACAGATACGCAGTATTTT. Translating it yields CASSQAGYPSTDTQYF.

The gene calls are TRBV24-1 and TRBJ2-3; 9 positions match TRBD2. The germline V gene has CDR1 KGHDR and CDR2 SFDVKD. The CDR3 has 14 residues. The trim removed 9 bases at V and 1 base at J, leaving 4 bases unmatched. The CDR3 loop reads CATELAGGTDTQYF. The CDR3 coding sequence is TGTGCCACCGAATTAGCGGGGGGCACAGATACGCAGTATTTT.

CDR3 sequence (DNA): TGCGCCCTCATCCAGGGAAACACTGAAGCTTTCTTT. Its protein is CALIQGNTEAFF. The V and J genes are TRBV20-1 and TRBJ1-1; D might be TRBD1 (5 bases). There are 12 residues in the CDR3. CDR1 and CDR2 (germline): DFQATT, SNEGSKA (reference sequence).

This clonotype appeared many times. The chain combines TRBV5-5 with TRBJ2-7, with 11 bases matching TRBD2. Trimming at V came to 0 bases and at J to 5 bases, leaving 10 bases not matched to a gene. The germline CDR1 and CDR2 sequences are SGHKS and YYEKEE (reference sequence). There are 17 residues in the CDR3. The CDR3 DNA reads TGTGCCAGCAGCTTGGGGCTAGCGGGAGGTGCTAAGAACGAGCAGTACTTC. Translated: CASSLGLAGGAKNEQYF.